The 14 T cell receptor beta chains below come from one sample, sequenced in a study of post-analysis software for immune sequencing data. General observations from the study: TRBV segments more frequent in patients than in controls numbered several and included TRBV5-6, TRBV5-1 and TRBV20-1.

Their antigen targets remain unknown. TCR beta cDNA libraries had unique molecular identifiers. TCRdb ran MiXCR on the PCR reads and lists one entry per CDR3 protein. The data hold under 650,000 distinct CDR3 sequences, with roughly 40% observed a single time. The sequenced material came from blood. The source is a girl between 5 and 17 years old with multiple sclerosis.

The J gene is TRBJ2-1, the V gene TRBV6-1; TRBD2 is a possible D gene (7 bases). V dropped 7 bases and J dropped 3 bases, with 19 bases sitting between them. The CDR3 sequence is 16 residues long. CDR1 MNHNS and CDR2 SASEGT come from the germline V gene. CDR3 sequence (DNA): TGTGCCAGCAAATCGTCGGGGGGCCGTAGCTACAATGAGCAGTTCTTC. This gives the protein CASKSSGGRSYNEQFF.

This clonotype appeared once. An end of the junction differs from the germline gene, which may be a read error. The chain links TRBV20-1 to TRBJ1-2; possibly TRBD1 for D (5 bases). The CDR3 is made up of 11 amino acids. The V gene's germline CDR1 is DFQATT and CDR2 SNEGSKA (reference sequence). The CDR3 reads CSHDRIYGNTF. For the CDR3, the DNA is TGCAGTCATGACAGAATCTATGGCAACACCTTC.

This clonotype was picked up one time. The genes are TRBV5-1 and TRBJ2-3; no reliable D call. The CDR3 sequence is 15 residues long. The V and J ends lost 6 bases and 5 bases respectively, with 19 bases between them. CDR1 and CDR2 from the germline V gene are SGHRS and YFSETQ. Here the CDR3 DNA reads TGCGCCAGCACCCATGGCCTCTACCCCGGAGATACGCAGTATTTT. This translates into CASTHGLYPGDTQYF. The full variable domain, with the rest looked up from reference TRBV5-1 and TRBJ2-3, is KAGVTQTPRYLIKTRGQQVTLSCSPISGHRSVSWYQQTPGQGLQFLFEYFSETQRNKGNFPGRFSGRQFSNSRSEMNVSTLELGDSALYLCASTHGLYPGDTQYFGPGTRLTVL.

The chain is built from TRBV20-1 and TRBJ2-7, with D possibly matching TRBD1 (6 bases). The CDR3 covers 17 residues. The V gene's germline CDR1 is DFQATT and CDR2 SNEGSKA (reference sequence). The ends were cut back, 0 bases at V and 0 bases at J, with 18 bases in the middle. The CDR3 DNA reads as TGCAGTGCTAGAGAAGCAGGGGCCGGTTCAAGCTCCTACGAGCAGTACTTC. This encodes CSAREAGAGSSSYEQYF.

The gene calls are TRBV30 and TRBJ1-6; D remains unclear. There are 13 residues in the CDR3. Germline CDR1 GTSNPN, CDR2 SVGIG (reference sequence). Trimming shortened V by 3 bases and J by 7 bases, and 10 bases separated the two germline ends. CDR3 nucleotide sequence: TGTGCCTGGAGCCTCGACCGAAATTCACCCCTCCACTTT. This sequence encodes CAWSLDRNSPLHF.

CDR3 in amino acids: CASSLTPLPTTDTQYF. The DNA for the CDR3 is TGCGCCAGCAGCTTGACACCTCTGCCAACTACAGATACGCAGTATTTT. The genes are TRBV5-1 and TRBJ2-3; the D is unclear. V lost 1 base and J 3 bases, leaving 15 bases between the germline ends. The CDR3 runs to 16 residues. Germline CDR1 and CDR2: SGHRS and YFSETQ.

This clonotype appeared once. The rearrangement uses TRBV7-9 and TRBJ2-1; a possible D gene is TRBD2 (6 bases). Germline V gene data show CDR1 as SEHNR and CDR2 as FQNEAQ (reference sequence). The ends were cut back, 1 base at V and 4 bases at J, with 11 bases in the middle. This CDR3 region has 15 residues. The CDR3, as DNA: TGTGCCAGCAGCTTAGACGGGGCGGGGTACAATGAGCAGTTCTTC. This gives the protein CASSLDGAGYNEQFF. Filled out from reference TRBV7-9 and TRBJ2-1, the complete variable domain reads DTGVSQNPRHKITKRGQNVTFRCDPISEHNRLYWYRQTLGQGPEFLTYFQNEAQLEKSRLLSDRFSAERPKGSFSTLEIQRTEQGDSAMYLCASSLDGAGYNEQFFGPGTRLTVL.

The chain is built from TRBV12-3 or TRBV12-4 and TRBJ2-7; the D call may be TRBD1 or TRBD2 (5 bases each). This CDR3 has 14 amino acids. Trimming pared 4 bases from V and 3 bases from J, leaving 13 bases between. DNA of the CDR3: TGTGCCAGCAGTTCATCCGGGACGAACTACGAGCAGTACTTC. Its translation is CASSSSGTNYEQYF.

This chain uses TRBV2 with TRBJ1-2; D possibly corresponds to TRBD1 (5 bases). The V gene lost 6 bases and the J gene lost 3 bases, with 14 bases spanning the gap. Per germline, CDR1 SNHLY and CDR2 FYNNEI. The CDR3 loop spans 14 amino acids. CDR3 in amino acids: CASRESRVDYGYTF. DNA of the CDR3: TGTGCCAGCAGGGAAAGCAGGGTAGACTATGGCTACACCTTC.

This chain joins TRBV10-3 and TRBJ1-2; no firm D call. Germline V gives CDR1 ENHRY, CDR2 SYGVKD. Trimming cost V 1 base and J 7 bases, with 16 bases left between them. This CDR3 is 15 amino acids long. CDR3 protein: CAISEFGPSRSGYTF. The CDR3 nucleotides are TGTGCCATCAGTGAGTTCGGTCCGTCGCGGTCTGGCTACACCTTC.

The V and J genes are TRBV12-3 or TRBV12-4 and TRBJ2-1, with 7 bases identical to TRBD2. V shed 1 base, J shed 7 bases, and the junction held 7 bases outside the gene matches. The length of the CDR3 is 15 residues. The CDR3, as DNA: TGTGCCAGCAGTTTAGGGGGAGGGTGGGGGAATGAGCAGTTCTTC. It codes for CASSLGGGWGNEQFF.

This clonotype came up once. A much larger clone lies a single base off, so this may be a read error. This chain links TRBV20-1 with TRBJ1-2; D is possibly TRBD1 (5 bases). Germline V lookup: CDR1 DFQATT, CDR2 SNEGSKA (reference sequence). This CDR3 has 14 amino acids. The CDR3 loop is CNARAHGGMSSYTF. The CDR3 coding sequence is TGCAATGCTAGAGCCCACGGGGGTATGTCGTCCTACACCTTC.

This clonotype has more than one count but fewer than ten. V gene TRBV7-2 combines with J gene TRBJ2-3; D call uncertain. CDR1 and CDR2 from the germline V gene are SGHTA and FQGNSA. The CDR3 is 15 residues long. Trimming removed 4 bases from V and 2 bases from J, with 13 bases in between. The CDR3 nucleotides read TGTGCCAGCAGCTCCCTTCCATGGAACACAGATACGCAGTATTTT. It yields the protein CASSSLPWNTDTQYF.

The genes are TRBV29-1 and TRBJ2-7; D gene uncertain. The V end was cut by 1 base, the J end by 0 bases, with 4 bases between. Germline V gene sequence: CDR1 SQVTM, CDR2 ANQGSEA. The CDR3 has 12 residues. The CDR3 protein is CSVEVLSYEQYF. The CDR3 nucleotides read TGCAGCGTTGAAGTTCTCTCCTACGAGCAGTACTTC.